This T cell receptor (beta chain) comes out of a study of control samples from healthy donors and cancer patients. CDR3 length: 13 residues. The V and J ends lost 8 bases and 7 bases respectively, with 14 bases between them. CDR1 and CDR2 from the germline V gene are MNHNY and SVGAGI (reference sequence). Some clones are missing from TCRdb's copy, which holds only in-frame ones; the method was immunoSEQ multiplex PCR. This sample carries around 100,000 clones, around 89% of them seen once, and the ten largest clones take 15% to 20%. Sequences were obtained from PBMCs. The sequence was obtained from a man aged 60-69 years with lung cancer. V usage is TRBV6-6 and J usage is TRBJ2-2, with D unresolved. The CDR3, as DNA: TGTGCCAGCTCAACAAGGGAACACGGGGAGCTGTTTTTT. Translated: CASSTREHGELFF.